Listed below are T cell receptor beta chains from one sample, sequenced in a study of cytomegalovirus exposure and HLA in healthy donors. Repertoires were generated with immunoSEQ multiplex PCR, while TCRdb's copy carries only in-frame clones and drops some. This repertoire shows 180,000 or so clones, approximately 81% found once; its top ten account for around 0.8%. The sequencing input was PBMCs. These receptors were taken from a young woman in good health and CMV-seronegative. The CDR3 runs from the conserved cysteine through the conserved F or W.

V gene	J gene	CDR3 protein
TRBV5-1	TRBJ2-1	CASSLVSGTSGRHNEQFF
TRBV7-8	TRBJ1-2	CASSRGQPFYGYTF
TRBV28	TRBJ2-7	CASSLTSGRSYEQYF
TRBV14	TRBJ1-2	CASSQDRQNYGYTF
TRBV2	TRBJ2-7	CASSAIRAGSGYEQYF
TRBV12-1	TRBJ2-7	CASSLTSGSYEQYF
TRBV2	TRBJ1-1	CASRLFRTGGKNTEAFF
TRBV30	TRBJ2-7	CAWSALPLERYF
TRBV29-1	TRBJ2-5	CSVATSGSRETQYF
TRBV9	TRBJ1-5	CASSHSGTNQPQHF
TRBV4-2	TRBJ2-7	CASSQGRDRSYEQYF
TRBV21-1	TRBJ2-7	CASSKNGQGAFEQYF
TRBV6-6	TRBJ2-5	CASSYTGSGTKETQYF
TRBV2	TRBJ2-1	CASSEVLADTPPALNEQFF
TRBV4-1	TRBJ1-5	CASSQDSGGGRPQHF
TRBV2	TRBJ1-2	CASRVDRVGYGYTF
TRBV2	TRBJ2-5	CASSGRLAEETQYF
TRBV7-9	TRBJ1-3	CASSLGQGPESTIYF